This T cell receptor (beta chain) originates from a study of CD8 T cells in Susac syndrome. Study results and caveats: Detection of Susac-specific public clones gave around 16 in total CD8+ repertoires and about five in CD8+ TEMRA repertoires. TEMRA cells and active patients showed peak Susac CD8+ clonal expansion.

The CDR3 consists of 15 residues. Trimming removed 4 bases at V and 6 bases at J, with 18 bases between. The germline CDR1 and CDR2 sequences are MNHEY and SMNVEV (reference sequence). RNA, at roughly 0.45 to 1 ug, was reverse transcribed with random hexamers. Amplification of TCR beta CDR3 was carried out by immunoSEQ multiplex PCR, which covered 54 Vbeta and 13 Jbeta segments. TCRdb re-called the immunoSEQ multiplex PCR reads through MiXCR, storing one row per CDR3 protein. This table has 84,000 or so distinct CDR3 sequences, about 93% appearing once. As concerns this clonotype: Its antigen is not identified.

J is TRBJ1-2 and V is TRBV27, with D perhaps matching TRBD1 (5 bases). The sequenced material came from CD8+ T cells from PBMCs. This clonotype was obtained from a human donor with Susac syndrome. The CDR3 coding sequence is TGTGCCAGCAGTTCACAGGAGAAGTTTATCGATGGCTACACCTTC. Translating gives CASSSQEKFIDGYTF.